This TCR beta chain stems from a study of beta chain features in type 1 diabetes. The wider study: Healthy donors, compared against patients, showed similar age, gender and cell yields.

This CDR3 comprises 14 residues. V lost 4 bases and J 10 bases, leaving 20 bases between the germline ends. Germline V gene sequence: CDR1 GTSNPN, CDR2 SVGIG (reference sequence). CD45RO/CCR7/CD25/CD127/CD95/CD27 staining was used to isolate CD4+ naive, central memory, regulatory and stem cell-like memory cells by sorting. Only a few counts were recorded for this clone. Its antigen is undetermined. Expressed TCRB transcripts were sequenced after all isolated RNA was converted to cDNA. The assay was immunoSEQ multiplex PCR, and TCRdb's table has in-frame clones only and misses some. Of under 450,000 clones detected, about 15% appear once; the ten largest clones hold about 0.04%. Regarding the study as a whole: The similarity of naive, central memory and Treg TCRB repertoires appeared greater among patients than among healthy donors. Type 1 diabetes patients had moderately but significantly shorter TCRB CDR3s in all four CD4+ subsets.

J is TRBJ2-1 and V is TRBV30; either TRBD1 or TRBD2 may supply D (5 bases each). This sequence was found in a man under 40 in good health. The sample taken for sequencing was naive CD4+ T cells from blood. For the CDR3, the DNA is TGTGCCTGGAAACAGGAGGCTTATGGCAGGGAGCAGTTCTTC. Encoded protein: CAWKQEAYGREQFF.